This is a list of T cell receptor beta chains from one sample in a study of beta chain features in type 1 diabetes. The repertoire was sequenced with immunoSEQ multiplex PCR; TCRdb's copy has only in-frame clones and lacks some. The sample carries under 300,000 clones, approximately 15% recorded once. Sequencing was performed on naive CD4+ T cells from blood. Every receptor here comes from a man under 40 with type 1 diabetes. CDR3s include the opening cysteine and the closing phenylalanine or tryptophan. A D gene is named only where the DNA matches it firmly. Part of the rows lack a size; the others show once, few, many or a class for expanded clones.

cdr3_aa	cdr3_nt	v_call	j_call	d_call	clone_size
CASSLMAGTQETQYF	TGTGCCAGCAGCTTAATGGCGGGGACGCAAGAGACCCAGTACTTC	TRBV7-8	TRBJ2-5	NA	few
CASSSPPSGSNYEQYF	TGTGCCAGCAGTTCCCCTCCTAGCGGGAGTAACTACGAGCAGTACTTC	TRBV28	TRBJ2-7	TRBD2	NA
CASSLRQKETQYF	TGTGCCAGCAGCTTACGACAGAAAGAGACCCAGTACTTC	TRBV7-7	TRBJ2-5	NA	NA
CSADVTTEAFF	TGCAGTGCTGATGTGACAACTGAAGCTTTCTTT	TRBV20-1	TRBJ1-1	NA	NA
CASSETSQYF	TGTGCCAGCAGTGAGACTAGCCAGTACTTC	TRBV2	TRBJ2-7	TRBD2	few
CTWDRDRVNEQYF	TGTACCTGGGATCGAGACAGGGTTAACGAGCAGTACTTC	TRBV30	TRBJ2-7	TRBD1	NA
CASSVDGASNQPQHF	TGTGCCAGCAGCGTAGATGGGGCGTCCAATCAGCCCCAGCATTTT	TRBV9	TRBJ1-5	NA	few
CASSLGRTAGRSYNSPLHF	TGTGCCAGCAGCTTAGGCCGGACAGCCGGGCGCTCCTATAATTCACCCCTCCACTTT	TRBV13	TRBJ1-6	NA	few
CASSSGLAGDREQFF	TGTGCCAGCAGTTCGGGACTAGCGGGAGATCGTGAGCAGTTCTTC	TRBV27	TRBJ2-1	TRBD2	NA
CASSQGGGLAKNIQYF	TGCGCCAGCAGCCAAGGAGGGGGATTAGCCAAAAACATTCAGTACTTC	TRBV4-1	TRBJ2-4	NA	NA
CASSPGVGSTEAFF	TGTGCCAGCAGCCCCGGGGTGGGAAGCACTGAAGCTTTCTTT	TRBV6-5	TRBJ1-1	NA	few
CASSLGLTSNEQFF	TGTGCCAGCAGCTTAGGCCTGACAAGTAATGAGCAGTTCTTC	TRBV11-2	TRBJ2-1	NA	NA
CASSQAVAGGSGELFF	TGTGCCAGCAGCCAAGCGGTAGCGGGGGGATCCGGGGAGCTGTTTTTT	TRBV4-2	TRBJ2-2	TRBD2	NA
CASSPIEGPYGYTF	TGTGCCAGCAGCCCAATAGAGGGCCCCTATGGCTACACCTTC	TRBV11-2	TRBJ1-2	NA	NA
CASSLRDSPLHF	TGTGCCAGCAGCTTGCGAGATTCACCCCTCCACTTT	TRBV5-4	TRBJ1-6	NA	few
CASSWLAGGSYNEQFF	TGTGCCAGCAGCTGGCTAGCGGGGGGGTCCTACAATGAGCAGTTCTTC	TRBV11-2	TRBJ2-1	TRBD2	NA
CASSLGAAGNGYTF	TGCGCCAGCAGCCTGGGGGCCGCCGGCAATGGCTACACCTTC	TRBV5-1	TRBJ1-2	NA	NA
CASSPIQVMYYEQYF	TGTGCCAGCTCACCGATACAGGTGATGTACTACGAGCAGTACTTC	TRBV18	TRBJ2-7	NA	NA
CASGTGNTEAFF	TGTGCCTCCGGGACAGGGAACACTGAAGCTTTCTTT	TRBV10-3	TRBJ1-1	TRBD1	NA
CASSPALTNTEAFF	TGTGCCAGCTCACCAGCACTGACTAACACTGAAGCTTTCTTT	TRBV18	TRBJ1-1	NA	NA
CASSRGTSGSGYNEQFF	TGTGCCAGCAGCCGGGGGACTAGCGGGAGTGGCTACAATGAGCAGTTCTTC	TRBV2	TRBJ2-1	TRBD2	few
CAISQSGTGDSTDTQYF	TGTGCCATCAGCCAATCGGGGACAGGCGATTCCACAGATACGCAGTATTTT	TRBV10-3	TRBJ2-3	TRBD1	NA
CASSLQASDANTGELFF	TGTGCCAGCAGTCTGCAGGCTAGCGACGCGAACACCGGGGAGCTGTTTTTT	TRBV27	TRBJ2-2	NA	NA
CASSLRQYEQYF	TGTGCCAGCAGTCTTCGACAGTACGAGCAGTACTTC	TRBV28	TRBJ2-7	NA	NA
CASSLVQDTEAFF	TGCGCCAGCAGCTTGGTTCAGGACACTGAAGCTTTCTTT	TRBV5-1	TRBJ1-1	NA	NA
CASISDRAYNEQFF	TGTGCCAGCATCTCTGACAGGGCCTACAATGAGCAGTTCTTC	TRBV7-9	TRBJ2-1	TRBD1	few
CASSPGLAGGRIYEQYF	TGCGCCAGCAGCCCGGGACTAGCGGGGGGGCGGATCTACGAGCAGTACTTC	TRBV4-1	TRBJ2-7	TRBD2	few
CASSPTGAGGRYEQYF	TGTGCCAGCAGCCCCACCGGAGCGGGAGGACGTTACGAGCAGTACTTC	TRBV9	TRBJ2-7	TRBD2	NA
CASSIQNEKLFF	TGTGCCAGTAGTATTCAAAATGAAAAACTGTTTTTT	TRBV19	TRBJ1-4	NA	few
CANRTVGTSGSYEQYF	TGTGCCAACCGGACCGTCGGGACTAGCGGATCCTACGAGCAGTACTTC	TRBV27	TRBJ2-7	TRBD2	few
CASNFGGGTGELFF	TGCGCCAGCAATTTTGGCGGGGGCACCGGGGAGCTGTTTTTT	TRBV5-1	TRBJ2-2	TRBD2	few
CASSSQGQEGYTF	TGTGCCAGCAGTTCTCAGGGTCAGGAGGGCTACACCTTC	TRBV27	TRBJ1-2	NA	few
CASTSSTSAEETQYF	TGTGCCAGCACCTCCAGTACATCTGCTGAAGAGACCCAGTACTTC	TRBV28	TRBJ2-5	NA	NA
CSVSPSGGNTGELFF	TGCAGCGTTTCCCCTAGCGGGGGTAACACCGGGGAGCTGTTTTTT	TRBV29-1	TRBJ2-2	TRBD2	NA
CASKEDRGAYNEQFF	TGTGCCAGCAAAGAAGACAGGGGGGCCTACAATGAGCAGTTCTTC	TRBV7-2	TRBJ2-1	TRBD1	few
CASKTRDRSPDTQYF	TGTGCCAGCAAAACCCGGGACAGGAGTCCAGATACGCAGTATTTT	TRBV6-5	TRBJ2-3	TRBD1	NA
CASGLAGEETQYF	TGTGCCAGTGGACTAGCGGGGGAAGAGACCCAGTACTTC	TRBV25-1	TRBJ2-5	TRBD2	NA
CASKGLDSEGNEQYF	TGTGCCAGTAAGGGATTAGACAGTGAAGGGAACGAGCAGTACTTC	TRBV19	TRBJ2-7	NA	NA
CASSFRQGGSPLHF	TGTGCCAGCAGCTTTAGGCAGGGTGGTTCACCCCTCCACTTT	TRBV7-2	TRBJ1-6	NA	NA
CASSSDSNQPQHF	TGTGCCAGCAGCTCAGACAGTAATCAGCCCCAGCATTTT	TRBV7-2	TRBJ1-5	NA	NA
CAWRRQGTGELFF	TGTGCCTGGAGAAGACAGGGGACCGGGGAGCTGTTTTTT	TRBV30	TRBJ2-2	TRBD1	NA
CASSGRRGETQYF	TGTGCCAGCAGCGGCCGCAGGGGAGAGACCCAGTACTTC	TRBV9	TRBJ2-5	NA	NA
CASSFRQGVLSYNEQFF	TGCGCCAGCAGCTTCCGACAGGGGGTTCTCTCCTACAATGAGCAGTTCTTC	TRBV5-1	TRBJ2-1	TRBD1	NA
CASSSDSMLNEQFF	TGTGCCAGCAGCTCCGATAGTATGTTGAATGAGCAGTTCTTC	TRBV11-3	TRBJ2-1	NA	NA
CASNGQGQETQYF	TGTGCCAGCAACGGACAGGGCCAAGAGACCCAGTACTTC	TRBV6-6	TRBJ2-5	TRBD1	few
CSASTGTGYGYTF	TGCAGCGCCTCGACAGGGACGGGATATGGCTACACCTTC	TRBV29-1	TRBJ1-2	TRBD1	NA
CASSLPRQGRSYEQYF	TGCGCCAGCAGCTTGCCTAGACAGGGGCGCTCCTACGAGCAGTACTTC	TRBV5-1	TRBJ2-7	TRBD1	few
CASSLAEFADFYGYTF	TGTGCCAGCAGCTTAGCCGAGTTTGCGGACTTCTATGGCTACACCTTC	TRBV7-9	TRBJ1-2	NA	NA
CASSLPGQRNQPQHF	TGTGCCAGCAGCTTACCGGGACAGCGCAATCAGCCCCAGCATTTT	TRBV5-8	TRBJ1-5	TRBD1	NA